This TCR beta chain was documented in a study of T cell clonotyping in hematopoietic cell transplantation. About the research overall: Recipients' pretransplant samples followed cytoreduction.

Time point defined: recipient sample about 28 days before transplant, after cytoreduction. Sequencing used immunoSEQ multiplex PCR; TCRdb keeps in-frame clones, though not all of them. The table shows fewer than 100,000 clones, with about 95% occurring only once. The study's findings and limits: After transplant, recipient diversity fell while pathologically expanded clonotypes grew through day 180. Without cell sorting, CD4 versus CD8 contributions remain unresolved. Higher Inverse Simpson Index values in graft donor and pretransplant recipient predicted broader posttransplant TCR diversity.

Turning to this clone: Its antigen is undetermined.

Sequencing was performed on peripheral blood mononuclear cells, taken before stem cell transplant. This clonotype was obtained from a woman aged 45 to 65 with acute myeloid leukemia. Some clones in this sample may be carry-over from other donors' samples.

CDR3 DNA: TGCGCCAGCAGCTTCCGACCGGTGGGAAACACTGAAGCTTTCTTT. Translating gives CASSFRPVGNTEAFF. This rearrangement joins TRBV5-1 to TRBJ1-1; D is unresolved. The V and J ends lost 2 bases and 2 bases respectively, with 13 bases between them. This CDR3 is built from 15 residues. The V gene's germline CDR1 is SGHRS and CDR2 YFSETQ.